This T cell receptor beta chain appears in the sequencing data of a study of blood T cell repertoires in COVID-19 (TCRdb year 2020). In terms of the full investigation: Samples covering the acute and convalescent phases of COVID-19 were provided by collaborators in the United States, Italy and Spain. The prospective study material was composed of cDNA or gDNA derived from T cells, B-cell-depleted T cells, or PBMCs. The dataset comprised deeply sampled blood TCRbeta repertoires from subjects exposed to, actively infected with, or recovered from COVID-19. The repertoires were released in a freely available public database meant as a resource for research on the immune response to SARS-CoV-2. Samples came from the ongoing ImmuneRACE study (first 160 participants) plus 1,254 subjects from 6 global collaborators. The sample metadata nearly always contained a de-identified subject ID, COVID-19 status, age in years and sex. HLA class I and class II types, where available, came from metadata supplied by the sample provider rather than from assay-based typing. What the research found in general, with its limitations: How much clinical and demographic metadata was included differed by source and by participant, and the metadata was provided uncurated.

Participants in the prospective study were enrolled through a virtual design, were aged about 18 to 100 years, and lived in fewer than 30 United States geographic areas. In the prospective study, cohorts were assigned on the basis of participant-reported clinical history obtained from a screening survey and a study questionnaire. Recovered participants in ImmuneRACE Cohort 3 were defined by two consecutive negative NP/OP PCR tests, clearance by a healthcare professional, or resolution of symptoms. Mobile phlebotomists in the prospective study collected whole blood, serum and a nasopharyngeal or oropharyngeal swab from every participant. Participants in the prospective study had the option to provide additional blood draws and questionnaires over a roughly 2-month period. Blood samples from the prospective study were shipped frozen or at room temperature prior to DNA extraction. TCRbeta CDR3 regions were amplified from genomic DNA by means of the immunoSEQ Assay, a bias-controlled multiplex PCR. The original methods were these. Nucleated cell counts per sample were estimated from amplification of reference gene primers within the assay. To quantify the absolute abundance of each unique TCRbeta CDR3 rearrangement, sequence reads were collapsed and filtered. For each sample, productive Simpson clonality was calculated by taking the square root of Simpson's diversity index across productive rearrangements. TCRdb mirrors the immuneACCESS table, restricted to in-frame sequences. Some clones are absent from its copies; in checked studies, under half trace to an unresolved V gene, and the reason for the others is unknown. Clonal size and the V and J genes are those of that table, whereas D and trimming came from the DNA. The sample data list about 270,000 clones, and around 86% of these were observed just once. The top ten constitute around a sixth of the sample.

This clone was detected only once. The target of this receptor is not known. Base-call qualities are not available, and no considerably larger clone is one nucleotide away. This TCR was recovered from a young man who had recovered from COVID-19. The sequenced sample was PBMCs or T cells enriched from blood (not recorded which).

The CDR3 protein: CATSDRDGTSGQDTQYF. The DNA sequence is TGTGCCACCAGTGACCGAGATGGGACTAGCGGGCAAGATACGCAGTATTTT. The chain is encoded by TRBV24-1 joined to TRBJ2-3, with 12 middle bases fitting TRBD2. From V the trimming removes 4 bases and from J it removes 5 bases, while the gene matches leave 9 bases of the junction unaccounted for. The germline V gene gives CDR1 as KGHDR and CDR2 as SFDVKD. CDR3 length: 17 amino acids, cysteine to phenylalanine. The retained sequence is limited to the CDR3, 51 bases, with the frame set at the first base.